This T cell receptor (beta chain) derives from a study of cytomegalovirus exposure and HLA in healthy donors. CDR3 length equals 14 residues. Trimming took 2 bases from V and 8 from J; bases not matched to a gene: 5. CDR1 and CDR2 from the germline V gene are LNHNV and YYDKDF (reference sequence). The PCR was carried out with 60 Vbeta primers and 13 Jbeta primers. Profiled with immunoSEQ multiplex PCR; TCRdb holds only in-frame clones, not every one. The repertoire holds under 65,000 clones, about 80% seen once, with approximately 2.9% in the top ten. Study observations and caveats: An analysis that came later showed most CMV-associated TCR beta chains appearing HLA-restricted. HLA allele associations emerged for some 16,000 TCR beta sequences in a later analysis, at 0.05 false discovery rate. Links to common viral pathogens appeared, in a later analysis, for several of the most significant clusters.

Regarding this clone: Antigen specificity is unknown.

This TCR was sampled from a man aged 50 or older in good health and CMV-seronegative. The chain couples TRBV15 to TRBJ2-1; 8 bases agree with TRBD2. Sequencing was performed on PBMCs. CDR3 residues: CATSRIGGADEQFF. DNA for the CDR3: TGTGCCACCAGCAGAATCGGGGGGGCTGATGAGCAGTTCTTC.